The T cell receptor beta chain under discussion was sequenced for a study of blood T cell repertoires in COVID-19. The CDR3 totals 13 residues. Trimming stripped 4 bases from V and 1 base from J, with 6 bases between. Germline lookup yields CDR1 MGHRA and CDR2 YSYEKL. Produced via immunoSEQ multiplex PCR; TCRdb's table is partial and in-frame only. The data contain roughly 98,000 clones, approximately 82% of them singletons. This sequence was found in a man aged 70-80 years with active or convalescent COVID-19. The material sequenced was peripheral blood. The chain is built from TRBV4-1 and TRBJ2-3; D remains unclear. The CDR3 nucleotides read TGCGCCAGCAGCCTCCAGGGCACAGATACGCAGTATTTT. Encoded protein: CASSLQGTDTQYF.